This T cell receptor (beta chain) was identified in a study of T cell responses to AZD1222 COVID-19 vaccine. In the study overall: Second-dose timings of about 4 or about 12 weeks were pooled. Study observations and caveats: A mostly white British donor set with more females was recruited, and clonal diversity was possibly underestimated. Elevations in Spike-specific TCR breadth and depth followed administration of two AZD1222 doses. Repertoires were sampled only after the peak T cell response.

In regard to this clone: As yet, its antigen is unknown.

Assay: immunoSEQ multiplex PCR; the TCRdb copy retains only in-frame clones and omits some. The sample holds 120,000 or so clones, over 85% seen once. The germline gives CDR1 LNHDA, CDR2 SQIVND (reference sequence). The CDR3 spans 12 residues. V lost 3 bases and J lost 8, with 8 bases in between. This chain joins TRBV19 and TRBJ2-1; D is unclear. The sequence was obtained from an adult in good health. Material: peripheral blood, obtained on day 0 of AZD1222 vaccination. The CDR3 reads CASSIEPDEQFF. The CDR3 bases are TGTGCCAGTAGTATCGAACCCGATGAGCAGTTCTTC.